This entry features one TCR beta chain sequence. The antigen is unknown. Alongside a J-beta primer mix, a sample-barcoded 5' primer served in a second PCR lasting about 6 to 12 cycles. The template-switch adaptor, which had 12 random nucleotides, put a tag on each cDNA molecule. TCRdb analysed the 5' RACE reads with MiXCR anew, one entry per CDR3 protein. The repertoire holds hundreds of thousands of distinct CDR3 sequences, with less than 60% as singletons. A minimum of 7 million PBMCs was isolated per sample. Total RNA extraction produced at least 5 micrograms (per sample) for the study. These data come from a study of blood T cells in healthy people across ages. Study observations and caveats: Per million T cells, the diversity of TCR beta decreased roughly linearly as age advanced.

Trimming pared 10 bases from V and 2 bases from J, leaving 15 bases between. CDR1 is SEHNR and CDR2 is FQNEAQ in the germline V gene (reference sequence). CDR3 size: 14 residues. This sequence was found in a man of 80 years or more in good health. J is TRBJ1-3 and V is TRBV7-9, with a tentative D call TRBD1 (5 bases). The sample consisted of blood. CDR3 sequence (DNA): TGTGCCATCGATTTCGGGGCTACTGGAAACACCATATATTTT. Amino acids: CAIDFGATGNTIYF.